This TCR beta chain was retrieved from a study of blood T cell repertoires in COVID-19. On the study more broadly: COVID-19 samples collected from the United States, Italy and Spain covered acute and convalescent phases. The analysed material was cDNA or gDNA that came from T cells, B-cell-depleted T cells, or PBMCs.

As handled by the study authors: Reference gene primer amplification gave estimated nucleated cell counts. Libraries were prepared by immunoSEQ multiplex PCR; TCRdb keeps only in-frame clonotypes and omits some of them. The D gene and trimming were derived from the DNA, and the V and J assignments and clone size from that table. The sample consists of roughly 190,000 clones, approximately 90% of them appearing once. The V gene lost 6 bases and the J gene lost 0 bases, with 12 bases spanning the gap. The CDR3 has 15 residues. The germline CDR1 and CDR2 sequences are SNHLY and FYNNEI. The V and J genes are TRBV2 and TRBJ2-1; possibly TRBD2 for D (5 bases). The sample consisted of peripheral blood. The receptor comes from a young man with active or convalescent COVID-19. This CDR3 reads CASRREGSSYNEQFF. CDR3 in DNA: TGTGCCAGCAGGCGAGAGGGTAGCTCCTACAATGAGCAGTTCTTC.